This T cell receptor (beta chain) stems from a study of graft-versus-host responses after intestinal transplantation. Trimming took 4 bases from V and 1 from J, leaving 12 bases between them. Germline CDR1 and CDR2: SGDLS and YYNGEE. The CDR3 covers 14 residues. Sequencing used immunoSEQ multiplex PCR; TCRdb keeps in-frame clones, though not all of them. The sample yields about 47,000 clones, about 93% seen once. This TCR was sampled from a human patient who received an intestinal transplant, so some T cells may come from the graft donor. This material consisted of PBMCs, taken about 800 days after a first intestinal transplant, on the day of a second. This rearrangement joins TRBV9 to TRBJ2-7, with D uncertain. The CDR3 spells CASSPSTASYEQYF. CDR3 coding DNA: TGTGCCAGCAGCCCCTCAACAGCTTCCTACGAGCAGTACTTC.